These 9 T cell receptor beta chains share one sample of origin, sequenced in a study of T cell repertoires in cytomegalovirus infection. TCRdb itself ran the reads through MiXCR, one entry per CDR3 protein. The data hold about 180,000 distinct CDR3 sequences, with roughly 21% observed a single time. For these TCRs, the target antigens are not known. The sample here was CD8+ T cells from cultured PBMCs, taken from culture after CMV antigen stimulation. These TCRs come from a human donor in good health (CMV status not recorded). Some clones in this sample may be carry-over from other donors' samples.

Ten or more counts support this clonotype. The rearrangement links TRBV12-3 or TRBV12-4 to TRBJ1-6; no clear D. The CDR3 loop spans 13 amino acids. V lost 3 bases to trimming and J lost 8 bases, with 8 bases between them. CDR3: CASSFSVDSPLHF. CDR3 in DNA: TGTGCCAGCAGTTTTTCTGTTGATTCACCCCTCCACTTT.

The rearrangement links TRBV24-1 to TRBJ2-3; 7 nucleotides align to TRBD2. This CDR3 contains 15 residues. Trimming cost V 4 bases and J 1 base; bases outside gene matches: 4. CDR1 is KGHDR and CDR2 is SFDVKD in the germline V gene. CDR3 sequence (DNA): TGTGCCACCAGTGAGTCGAGCGGGGGCACAGATACGCAGTATTTT. This translates into CATSESSGGTDTQYF.

The V and J genes are TRBV7-8 and TRBJ1-5; no clear D gene. Germline loops: CDR1 SGHVS, CDR2 FQNEAQ. There are 17 residues in the CDR3. V was shortened by 1 base and J by 5 bases, with 18 bases between the two germline ends. The CDR3 DNA sequence: TGTGCCAGCAGCTTAGAAAAGGAACAGTTGGCGGATCAGCCCCAGCATTTT. This sequence encodes CASSLEKEQLADQPQHF.

The rearrangement links TRBV29-1 to TRBJ1-2, with no clear D. Germline V gene lookup returns CDR1 SQVTM and CDR2 ANQGSEA. CDR3 length: 13 amino acids. V was trimmed by 4 bases and J by 4 bases, leaving 13 bases between them. CDR3 amino acids: CSVGFQTRYGYTF. In DNA, the CDR3 is TGCAGCGTTGGATTCCAGACCCGCTATGGCTACACCTTC.

This clonotype was counted between two and nine times. The CDR3 is CASSLPRTGHFTEAFF. Written as DNA, the CDR3 is TGTGCCAGCAGCTTACCTAGGACAGGCCATTTCACTGAAGCTTTCTTT. J is TRBJ1-1 and V is TRBV7-8, with 7 bases lining up with TRBD1. The trim removed 2 bases at V and 4 bases at J, leaving 10 bases unmatched. This CDR3 contains 16 residues. Germline loops: CDR1 SGHVS, CDR2 FQNEAQ.

This clonotype was observed at least ten times. The rearrangement joins TRBV9 to TRBJ2-1; D not certain. The ends were cut back, 0 bases at V and 5 bases at J, with 6 bases in the middle. Germline CDR1 reads SGDLS; CDR2 reads YYNGEE. This CDR3 contains 13 residues. The CDR3 coding sequence is TGTGCCAGCAGCGTAGAGGGCCACAATGAGCAGTTCTTC. It encodes CASSVEGHNEQFF. The whole variable domain, filled in from reference TRBV9 and TRBJ2-1, reads DSGVTQTPKHLITATGQRVTLRCSPRSGDLSVYWYQQSLDQGLQFLIQYYNGEERAKGNILERFSAQQFPDLHSELNLSSLELGDSALYFCASSVEGHNEQFFGPGTRLTVL.

In its sample, this clonotype was seen a few times. The rearrangement links TRBV27 to TRBJ1-1, with unresolved D. V was pared by 2 bases and J by 0 bases, with 16 bases between. CDR1 and CDR2 from the germline V gene are MNHEY and SMNVEV (reference sequence). This CDR3 region has 17 residues. For the CDR3, the DNA is TGTGCCAGCAGTTTAGTTTACCGGGGTTCTATGAACACTGAAGCTTTCTTT. Protein sequence: CASSLVYRGSMNTEAFF.

Of note for this clonotype: A junction boundary mismatches the germline segment, possibly from a read error. The J gene is TRBJ2-1, the V gene TRBV6-1, with TRBD2 matching over 12 bases. The CDR3 length is 15 residues. CDR1 is MNHNS and CDR2 is SASEGT in the germline V gene. The CDR3 DNA reads TGTGCCAACAGTGTCCTAGCGGGGGGGCCGAATGAGCAGTTCTTC. Its translation: CANSVLAGGPNEQFF.

This clonotype has only a few counts. This sequence joins TRBV7-2 and TRBJ2-1; maybe TRBD2 (6 bases). Germline CDR1 SGHTA, CDR2 FQGNSA. This CDR3 is built from 14 residues. The germline V and J ends were trimmed by 5 bases and 8 bases, with 16 bases remaining between them. CDR3 nucleotide sequence: TGTGCCAGCAGCGTGGGACTTCGGATGGATGAGCAGTTCTTC. Amino acids: CASSVGLRMDEQFF.